A single sample gave rise to the 29 T cell receptor beta chains below, sequenced in a study of PD-1 blockade in classical Hodgkin lymphoma. Measured with immunoSEQ multiplex PCR; TCRdb has only the in-frame clones, and not every one. The sample records about 23,000 clones, over 60% being singletons. Brentuximab vedotin exposure varied among the patients, all of whom had relapsed after autologous stem cell transplantation. Sequenced here: peripheral blood mononuclear cells (PBMCs), sampled at baseline. These TCRs come from a human donor with classical Hodgkin lymphoma.

The chain uses TRBV13 and TRBJ2-7, with 10 bases aligning to TRBD1. V shed 2 bases and J 9 bases; nucleotides not matched to a gene: 10. The CDR3 is 15 amino acids. The germline V gene encodes CDR1 PRHDT and CDR2 FYEKMQ (reference sequence). In DNA form, the CDR3 reads TGTGCCAGCAGCTTAAAGGACAGGGGGTTTGGGGGGCAGTACTTC. Protein sequence: CASSLKDRGFGGQYF.

This chain links TRBV6-4 with TRBJ1-5; D is possibly TRBD1 (6 bases). The CDR3 has 13 residues. Germline CDR1 is MRHNA and CDR2 is SNTAGT. Trimming took 5 bases from V and 6 from J, leaving 11 bases between them. The CDR3 bases are TGTGCCAGCAGTCCACAGGGTGTTCAGCCCCAGCATTTT. Protein sequence: CASSPQGVQPQHF.

J is TRBJ1-2 and V is TRBV27; D is unresolved. Trimming pared 3 bases from V and 8 bases from J, leaving 13 bases between. The V gene's germline CDR1 is MNHEY and CDR2 SMNVEV (reference sequence). There are 13 residues in the CDR3. CDR3 sequence: CASSLVGSFGYTF. The CDR3 bases are TGTGCCAGCAGTTTGGTGGGCTCGTTCGGCTACACCTTC.

The genes are TRBV28 and TRBJ1-5; D uncertain. CDR1 and CDR2 from the germline V gene are MDHEN and SYDVKM. V lost 2 bases to trimming and J lost 0 bases, with 5 bases between them. The CDR3 is made up of 14 amino acids. CDR3 residues: CASSLAFSNQPQHF. The CDR3, as DNA: TGTGCCAGCAGTTTAGCCTTTAGCAATCAGCCCCAGCATTTT.

The genes are TRBV5-5 and TRBJ2-2; D call uncertain. The CDR3 length is 14 residues. Germline V gene lookup returns CDR1 SGHKS and CDR2 YYEKEE (reference sequence). The germline V and J ends were trimmed by 2 bases and 1 base, with 6 bases remaining between them. DNA of the CDR3: TGTGCCAGCAGCTTCTTGGGGAACACCGGGGAGCTGTTTTTT. Amino acids: CASSFLGNTGELFF.

The J gene is TRBJ2-1, the V gene TRBV25-1; perhaps TRBD2 as D (6 bases). V was shortened by 4 bases and J by 10 bases, with 8 bases between the two germline ends. CDR3 size: 11 residues. Germline-derived CDR1 and CDR2 are MGHDK and SYGVNS. The CDR3 DNA sequence: TGTGCCAGCAGTGCCCTAGCGGAGCAGTTCTTC. It translates to CASSALAEQFF.

The chain has TRBV7-6 and TRBJ2-7, with 9 bases lining up with TRBD1. Germline values: CDR1 SGHVS, CDR2 FNYEAQ. V lost 0 bases to trimming and J lost 3 bases; unmatched junction nucleotides: 6. The CDR3 length is 16 residues. Here the CDR3 reads CASSLASGTGNYEQYF. The CDR3 DNA reads as TGTGCCAGCAGCTTAGCCTCCGGGACAGGGAACTACGAGCAGTACTTC.

The J gene is TRBJ2-1, the V gene TRBV28; TRBD1 matches 7 bases. CDR1 and CDR2 from the germline V gene are MDHEN and SYDVKM. J lost 7 bases, V lost 11 bases, and 5 bases had no gene match. This CDR3 spans 11 amino acids. CDR3 DNA: TGTGCCGTATCCAGGGGGAATGAGCAGTTCTTC. Translating gives CAVSRGNEQFF.

Within the sample, this clone is medium-sized. The chain is built from TRBV28 and TRBJ2-5; no definite D call. Per germline, CDR1 MDHEN and CDR2 SYDVKM. V dropped 7 bases and J dropped 2 bases, with 17 bases sitting between them. The CDR3 has 15 residues. The CDR3 DNA is TGTGCCAGCACCCCTGACGGCCGCAATCAAGAGACCCAGTACTTC. Its protein is CASTPDGRNQETQYF.

Judged by abundance, this clone is medium-sized. V and J are TRBV19 and TRBJ1-1, with a weak D call TRBD1 (5 bases). The CDR3 consists of 13 residues. From germline, CDR1 is LNHDA and CDR2 SQIVND (reference sequence). With 0 bases removed from V and 5 bases from J, the gap between germline ends came to 7 bases. The CDR3 is CASSIDPGTEAFF. The CDR3 bases are TGTGCCAGTAGTATAGATCCAGGGACTGAAGCTTTCTTT.

The chain is built from TRBV28 and TRBJ2-3, with D unclear. The ends were cut back, 4 bases at V and 1 base at J, with 12 bases in the middle. CDR1 MDHEN and CDR2 SYDVKM come from the germline V gene. The CDR3 has 15 residues. The CDR3 bases are TGTGCCAGCAGTTCCCACGGTTCCGGCACAGATACGCAGTATTTT. Translation gives CASSSHGSGTDTQYF.

The CDR3 sequence: CAILGLAGSEQYF. The CDR3 DNA sequence: TGTGCCATCCTAGGGCTAGCGGGGAGCGAGCAGTACTTC. The rearrangement uses TRBV6-1 and TRBJ2-7; TRBD2 agrees at 9 bases. The CDR3 is 13 amino acids. Germline assignment: CDR1 MNHNS and CDR2 SASEGT. Trimming removed 10 bases from V and 6 bases from J; junction bases left unmatched: 10.

The rearrangement links TRBV7-2 to TRBJ2-5; D is tentatively TRBD1 or TRBD2 (5 bases each). Trimming took 4 bases from V and 4 from J, leaving 10 bases between them. This CDR3 is built from 13 residues. Germline V gene lookup returns CDR1 SGHTA and CDR2 FQGNSA. CDR3 amino acids: CASSSPGRETQYF. CDR3 DNA: TGTGCCAGCAGCTCCCCGGGACGAGAGACCCAGTACTTC.

This clone occurred a few times. The chain joins TRBV7-2 to TRBJ2-2, with D unclear. V was trimmed by 7 bases and J by 6 bases, leaving 9 bases between them. The CDR3 totals 12 residues. CDR1 and CDR2 from the germline V gene are SGHTA and FQGNSA. DNA of the CDR3: TGTGCCAGCACCCAAGGGCCCGGGGAGCTGTTTTTT. Its protein product is CASTQGPGELFF.

This clone was counted only a few times. The chain links TRBV19 to TRBJ1-4; 9 bases are a match to TRBD1. Trimming took 5 bases from V and 5 from J; bases not matched to a gene: 6. There are 15 residues in the CDR3. The germline V gene encodes CDR1 LNHDA and CDR2 SQIVND (reference sequence). This CDR3 reads CASSVRTGANEKLFF. CDR3 sequence (DNA): TGTGCCAGTAGTGTACGGACAGGGGCAAATGAAAAACTGTTTTTT. Looking up the rest from reference TRBV19 and TRBJ1-4 gives the full variable domain: DGGITQSPKYLFRKEGQNVTLSCEQNLNHDAMYWYRQDPGQGLRLIYYSQIVNDFQKGDIAEGYSVSREKKESFPLTVTSAQKNPTAFYLCASSVRTGANEKLFFGSGTQLSVL.

This chain connects TRBV4-3 to TRBJ1-1; D gene uncertain. CDR3 size: 14 residues. With 1 base removed from V and 0 bases from J, the gap between germline ends came to 6 bases. CDR1 and CDR2 (germline): LGHNA, YSLEER. The CDR3 DNA reads as TGCGCCAGCAGCCAAGGGGGTATGAACACTGAAGCTTTCTTT. Translation gives CASSQGGMNTEAFF.

By share of the sample, this clone is medium-sized (0.01 to 0.1%). V is TRBV6-5 and J is TRBJ1-3; 8 nucleotides match TRBD1. This CDR3 region has 15 residues. The V gene's germline CDR1 is MNHEY and CDR2 SVGAGI. J gave up 2 bases and V 0 bases, and 0 bases lay outside the gene matches. The CDR3 sequence: CASSYSGQAGNTIYF. CDR3 sequence (DNA): TGTGCCAGCAGTTACTCGGGACAGGCTGGAAACACCATATATTTT.

This chain connects TRBV7-6 to TRBJ2-2, with 11 bases aligning to TRBD1. J was trimmed by 4 bases and V by 5 bases; bases with no gene match: 6. The CDR3 is 16 residues long. The germline CDR1 and CDR2 sequences are SGHVS and FNYEAQ. The CDR3 coding sequence is TGTGCCAGCAGCCTGGGGACAGGGGGTATCACCGGGGAGCTGTTTTTT. Its protein is CASSLGTGGITGELFF.

The V and J genes are TRBV19 and TRBJ2-7, with 10 nucleotides matching TRBD1. The J segment lost 5 bases and the V segment lost 3 bases, leaving 7 bases of the junction unmatched. The CDR3 runs 15 residues. Germline loops: CDR1 LNHDA, CDR2 SQIVND (reference sequence). This CDR3 is CASSISGQGNHEQYF. The CDR3 DNA is TGTGCCAGTAGTATTTCGGGACAGGGGAACCACGAGCAGTACTTC. The entire variable domain, with the rest obtained from reference TRBV19 and TRBJ2-7, is as follows: DGGITQSPKYLFRKEGQNVTLSCEQNLNHDAMYWYRQDPGQGLRLIYYSQIVNDFQKGDIAEGYSVSREKKESFPLTVTSAQKNPTAFYLCASSISGQGNHEQYFGPGTRLTVT.

The chain links TRBV19 to TRBJ1-2, with D perhaps matching TRBD1 (6 bases). The germline CDR1 and CDR2 sequences are LNHDA and SQIVND (reference sequence). This CDR3 spans 15 amino acids. The V gene lost 3 bases and the J gene lost 7 bases, with 18 bases spanning the gap. The CDR3 region is CASSILGQRAIGYTF. The CDR3 bases are TGTGCCAGTAGTATTCTCGGACAGCGGGCGATTGGCTACACCTTC.

The genes are TRBV7-2 and TRBJ2-5, with a possible D match to TRBD1 (5 bases). CDR3 size: 14 residues. Trimming left V 6 bases short and J 2 bases short, with 13 bases between. Germline loops: CDR1 SGHTA, CDR2 FQGNSA. The CDR3 sequence is CASSYWGRQETQYF. The CDR3 nucleotides are TGTGCCAGCAGTTACTGGGGCAGGCAAGAGACCCAGTACTTC.

This clone was counted a single time. The rearrangement uses TRBV6-6 and TRBJ2-7; D perhaps matches TRBD2 (6 bases). Germline CDR1 reads MNHNY; CDR2 reads SVGAGI (reference sequence). The V gene lost 0 bases and the J gene lost 4 bases, with 10 bases spanning the gap. This CDR3 spans 14 amino acids. CDR3 nucleotides: TGTGCCAGCAGTTACTCGCGGGGAGAATACGAGCAGTACGTC. Residues: CASSYSRGEYEQYV.

This chain joins TRBV6-1 and TRBJ1-2, with D uncertain. The germline CDR1 and CDR2 sequences are MNHNS and SASEGT. The CDR3 is made up of 15 amino acids. V was shortened by 2 bases and J by 0 bases, with 10 bases between the two germline ends. The chain's CDR3 is CASSESGWANYGYTF. The DNA for the CDR3 is TGTGCCAGCAGTGAATCTGGGTGGGCTAACTATGGCTACACCTTC.

This clone was recorded a few times. The chain uses TRBV9 and TRBJ2-7; D tentatively fits TRBD1 or TRBD2 (6 bases each). The CDR3 spans 14 residues. In germline, CDR1 is SGDLS, CDR2 YYNGEE. V was shortened by 0 bases and J by 4 bases, with 11 bases between the two germline ends. The CDR3 region is CASSVAPGAYEQYF. The CDR3 DNA sequence: TGTGCCAGCAGCGTAGCACCGGGGGCTTACGAGCAGTACTTC.

This clone has only a few counts. The chain links TRBV10-3 to TRBJ2-3; D remains ambiguous. Trimming removed 2 bases at V and 1 base at J, with 10 bases between. This CDR3 contains 15 residues. Germline V gene lookup returns CDR1 ENHRY and CDR2 SYGVKD. Written as DNA, the CDR3 is TGTGCCATCAGTGAGCCAGGAGTGGGCACAGATACGCAGTATTTT. Its protein is CAISEPGVGTDTQYF.

The rearrangement uses TRBV28 and TRBJ2-1; TRBD1 matches at 8 bases. V was clipped by 4 bases and J by 0 bases; unmatched bases: 8. Germline CDR1 and CDR2: MDHEN and SYDVKM. This CDR3 has 17 amino acids. CDR3 bases: TGTGCCAGCAGTTCGCCCAGACAGGGGAGCTCCTACAATGAGCAGTTCTTC. Its translation is CASSSPRQGSSYNEQFF.

The chain carries TRBV4-2 and TRBJ2-1; D is undetermined. Per germline, CDR1 LGHNA and CDR2 YNFKEQ. The CDR3 spans 16 residues. V was clipped by 2 bases and J by 0 bases, with 11 bases between them. This CDR3 is CASSQRHGSSYNEQFF. The CDR3 DNA follows: TGTGCCAGCAGCCAACGTCACGGTTCCTCCTACAATGAGCAGTTCTTC.

CDR3 DNA sequence: TGTGCCAGCAGTTTTGGGGACAGGTCAAACATTCAGTACTTC. Amino acid sequence: CASSFGDRSNIQYF. The V call is TRBV28, the J call TRBJ2-4; TRBD1 matches at 8 bases. The V and J ends lost 3 bases and 6 bases, in that order; junction bases with no gene match: 4. This CDR3 comprises 14 residues. Germline CDR1 and CDR2: MDHEN and SYDVKM.

V gene TRBV7-8 combines with J gene TRBJ2-3; D is undetermined. Germline CDR1 is SGHVS and CDR2 is FQNEAQ. The V and J ends lost 5 bases and 0 bases respectively, with 21 bases between them. This CDR3 comprises 18 residues. The chain's CDR3 is CASSPLGWASYSTDTQYF. CDR3 nucleotide sequence: TGTGCCAGCAGCCCTCTCGGTTGGGCGTCATATAGCACAGATACGCAGTATTTT.